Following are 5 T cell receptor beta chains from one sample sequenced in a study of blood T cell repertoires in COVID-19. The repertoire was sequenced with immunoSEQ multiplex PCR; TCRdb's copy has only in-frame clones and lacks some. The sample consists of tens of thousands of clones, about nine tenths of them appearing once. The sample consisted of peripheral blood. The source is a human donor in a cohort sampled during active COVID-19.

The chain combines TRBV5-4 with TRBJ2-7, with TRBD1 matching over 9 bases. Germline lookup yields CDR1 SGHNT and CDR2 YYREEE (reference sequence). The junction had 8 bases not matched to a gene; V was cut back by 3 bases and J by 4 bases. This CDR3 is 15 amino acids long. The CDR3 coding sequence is TGTGCCAGCAGCTGGGACAGGGATGCCTTTTACGAGCAGTACTTC. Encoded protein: CASSWDRDAFYEQYF.

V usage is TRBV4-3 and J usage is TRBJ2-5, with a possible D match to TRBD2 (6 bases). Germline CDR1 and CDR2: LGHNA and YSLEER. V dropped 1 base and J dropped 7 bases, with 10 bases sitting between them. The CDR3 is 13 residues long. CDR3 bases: TGCGCCAGCAGCCAAGGACTAGAGGGGACCCAGTACTTC. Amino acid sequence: CASSQGLEGTQYF.

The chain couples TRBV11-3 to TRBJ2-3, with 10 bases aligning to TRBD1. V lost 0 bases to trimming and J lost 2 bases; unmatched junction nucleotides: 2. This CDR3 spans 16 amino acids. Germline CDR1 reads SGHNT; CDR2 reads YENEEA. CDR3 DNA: TGTGCCAGCAGCTTAGAGGGACAGGGGATCACAGATACGCAGTATTTT. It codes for CASSLEGQGITDTQYF.

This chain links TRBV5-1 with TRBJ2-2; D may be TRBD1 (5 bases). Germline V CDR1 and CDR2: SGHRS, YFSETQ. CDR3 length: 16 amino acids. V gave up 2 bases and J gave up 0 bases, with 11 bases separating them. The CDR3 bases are TGCGCCAGCAGCTTACTGACAGCAGCGAACACCGGGGAGCTGTTTTTT. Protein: CASSLLTAANTGELFF.

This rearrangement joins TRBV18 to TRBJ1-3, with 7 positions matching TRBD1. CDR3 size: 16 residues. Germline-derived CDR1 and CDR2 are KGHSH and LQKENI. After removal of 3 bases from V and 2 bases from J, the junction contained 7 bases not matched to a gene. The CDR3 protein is CASSPAFGTAGNTIYF. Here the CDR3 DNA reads TGTGCCAGCTCACCCGCTTTCGGGACAGCTGGAAACACCATATATTTT.